Below are 22 T cell receptor beta chains sequenced from a single sample in a study of T cell repertoires in cytomegalovirus infection. For these receptors, no antigen is known. TCRdb reanalysed the reads using MiXCR and keeps one entry per CDR3 protein. This sample carries some 500,000 distinct CDR3 sequences, roughly 42% of them seen once, and the ten largest clones take 48%. The source was cultured PBMCs, collected from culture after CMV antigen stimulation. Receptor source: a human donor in good health (CMV status not recorded). Some clones in this sample may be carry-over from other donors' samples.

The chain is built from TRBV12-3 or TRBV12-4 and TRBJ1-1; D perhaps matches TRBD1 (6 bases). V lost 4 bases and J lost 8, with 14 bases in between. CDR3 length equals 13 residues. CDR3 sequence (DNA): TGTGCCAGCAGTTACGGACAGTATCGGGAAGCTTTCTTT. Translated, it gives CASSYGQYREAFF.

The genes are TRBV7-6 and TRBJ1-6; TRBD1 agrees at 9 bases. V lost 8 bases to trimming and J lost 9 bases; unmatched junction nucleotides: 8. Germline V gene data show CDR1 as SGHVS and CDR2 as FNYEAQ. This CDR3 contains 14 residues. The CDR3 DNA is TGTGCCAGCGCTACCGGGACAGGGTTTTCACCCCTCCACTTT. Protein: CASATGTGFSPLHF.

This chain uses TRBV29-1 with TRBJ2-1, with D possibly matching TRBD2 (5 bases). CDR1 is SQVTM, CDR2 ANQGSEA, per germline. With 2 bases removed from V and 1 base from J, the gap between germline ends came to 9 bases. The CDR3 runs to 14 residues. The DNA for the CDR3 is TGCAGCGTTGAAAGGAGGCCGTCCTACAATGAGCAGTTCTTC. It translates to CSVERRPSYNEQFF.

V gene TRBV18 combines with J gene TRBJ2-5; D may match TRBD1 or TRBD2 (6 bases each). The V end was cut by 5 bases, the J end by 4 bases, with 14 bases between. This CDR3 has 14 amino acids. In germline, CDR1 is KGHSH, CDR2 LQKENI. The CDR3 sequence: CASSETRGGETQYF. The DNA for the CDR3 is TGTGCCAGCTCAGAAACCAGGGGAGGAGAGACCCAGTACTTC. Based on the CDR3 plus reference TRBV18 and TRBJ2-5, the full variable domain is NAGVMQNPRHLVRRRGQEARLRCSPMKGHSHVYWYRQLPEEGLKFMVYLQKENIIDESGMPKERFSAEFPKEGPSILRIQQVVRGDSAAYFCASSETRGGETQYFGPGTRLLVL.

The rearrangement uses TRBV6-2 or TRBV6-3 and TRBJ1-5, with 8 bases fitting TRBD1. J was trimmed by 7 bases and V by 6 bases; bases with no gene match: 8. This CDR3 has 14 amino acids. The germline V gene encodes CDR1 MNHEY and CDR2 SVGEGT. In DNA, the CDR3 is TGTGCCAGCAGATTTGACAGGGGTGAACAGCCCCAGCATTTT. Protein product: CASRFDRGEQPQHF.

The chain links TRBV6-2 or TRBV6-3 to TRBJ2-3, with 14 bases identical to TRBD2. Germline V lookup: CDR1 MNHEY, CDR2 SVGEGT. The CDR3 runs to 17 residues. V lost 5 bases and J lost 4; bases outside the gene matches: 8. CDR3 sequence (DNA): TGTGCCAGCAGTAAGACTAGCGGGGGGGCCTGGTCAGATACGCAGTATTTT. Translation: CASSKTSGGAWSDTQYF.

The sample holds one count of this clonotype. The V and J genes are TRBV7-9 and TRBJ2-3; D call uncertain. V shed 4 bases and J shed 6 bases, with 5 bases lying between them. The CDR3 is made up of 11 amino acids. Germline V gene lookup returns CDR1 SEHNR and CDR2 FQNEAQ (reference sequence). The CDR3 region has the DNA TGTGCCAGCAGCTCATTCGATACGCAGTATTTT. Translation gives CASSSFDTQYF.

This clonotype came up many times. This chain joins TRBV7-2 and TRBJ2-1; D gene unclear. Between the trimmed V and J ends, which lost 7 bases and 2 bases, there was a span of 15 bases. In germline, CDR1 is SGHTA, CDR2 FQGNSA. This CDR3 comprises 15 residues. For the CDR3, the DNA is TGTGCCAGCACGGCGGATTCGACAACCTACAATGAGCAGTTCTTC. It is translated as CASTADSTTYNEQFF.

This clonotype was seen once. This chain uses TRBV4-1 with TRBJ2-1; a possible D gene is TRBD1 (6 bases). Trimming took 0 bases from V and 6 from J, leaving 18 bases between them. The CDR3 is made up of 17 amino acids. CDR1 is MGHRA, CDR2 YSYEKL, per germline. This CDR3 is CASSQDRQALVGNEQFF. The DNA for the CDR3 is TGCGCCAGCAGCCAAGATCGACAGGCCCTGGTAGGCAATGAGCAGTTCTTC.

The chain uses TRBV20-1 and TRBJ1-6; possible D gene TRBD1, 5 bases. CDR1 is DFQATT, CDR2 SNEGSKA, per germline (reference sequence). V was trimmed by 5 bases and J by 7 bases, leaving 12 bases between them. The CDR3 covers 13 residues. The CDR3 protein is CSAGKGLNSPLHF. CDR3 nucleotide sequence: TGCAGTGCTGGAAAGGGACTGAATTCACCCCTCCACTTT.

J is TRBJ1-5 and V is TRBV7-9, with no clear D. Per the germline V gene, CDR1 is SEHNR and CDR2 is FQNEAQ (reference sequence). CDR3 length: 12 residues. Trimming shortened V by 5 bases and J by 4 bases, and 6 bases separated the two germline ends. Written as DNA, the CDR3 is TGTGCCAGCAGCCGAGAGAATCAGCCCCAGCATTTT. Translating gives CASSRENQPQHF. Full variable domain (remainder filled in from reference TRBV7-9 and TRBJ1-5): DTGVSQNPRHKITKRGQNVTFRCDPISEHNRLYWYRQTLGQGPEFLTYFQNEAQLEKSRLLSDRFSAERPKGSFSTLEIQRTEQGDSAMYLCASSRENQPQHFGDGTRLSIL.

This clonotype was observed a few times. This chain uses TRBV7-6 with TRBJ1-6, with a tentative D call TRBD1 (6 bases). The CDR3 is made up of 16 amino acids. CDR1 and CDR2 from the germline V gene are SGHVS and FNYEAQ. Trimming removed 2 bases at V and 7 bases at J, with 15 bases between. CDR3 in DNA: TGTGCCAGCAGCTTAATGGGACAAGGAGAGAATTCACCCCTCCACTTT. Translated, it gives CASSLMGQGENSPLHF.

Of note for this clonotype: Relative to the germline gene, one junction end is altered; a read error may explain this. V is TRBV12-3 or TRBV12-4 and J is TRBJ1-4; perhaps TRBD1 as D (5 bases). The CDR3 contains 16 residues. The DNA of the CDR3 is TGTGCCAGCAGCTTAGGGCCTCAAGGGGCAAGGGAAAAACTGTTTTTT. Protein: CASSLGPQGAREKLFF.

V usage is TRBV11-2 and J usage is TRBJ2-2, with 12 bases that match TRBD2. Unmatched junction bases numbered 4, after V lost 0 bases and J lost 5 bases. Germline values: CDR1 SGHAT, CDR2 FQNNGV. The CDR3 length is 17 residues. DNA of the CDR3: TGTGCCAGCAGCTTAGAACTAGCGGGAGGAGATACCGGGGAGCTGTTTTTT. It translates to CASSLELAGGDTGELFF. The entire variable domain, with the rest obtained from reference TRBV11-2 and TRBJ2-2, is as follows: EAGVAQSPRYKIIEKRQSVAFWCNPISGHATLYWYQQILGQGPKLLIQFQNNGVVDDSQLPKDRFSAERLKGVDSTLKIQPAKLEDSAVYLCASSLELAGGDTGELFFGEGSRLTVL.

Comments on this clonotype: One end of the junction is discordant with germline, which a read error may explain. This sequence joins TRBV6-2 or TRBV6-3 and TRBJ1-5; no definite D call. Germline V gives CDR1 MNHEY, CDR2 SVGEGT. The CDR3 contains 10 residues. Here the CDR3 reads CASSKQPQHF. The CDR3 DNA is TGTGCCAGCAGCAAGCAGCCCCAGCATTTT.

This clonotype was seen only a few times. The chain has TRBV6-5 and TRBJ1-1, with D hard to call. This CDR3 region has 12 residues. Germline values: CDR1 MNHEY, CDR2 SVGAGI. V shed 8 bases and J shed 5 bases, with 12 bases lying between them. CDR3 protein: CASPREGTEAFF. In DNA form, the CDR3 reads TGTGCCAGCCCCCGTGAAGGGACTGAAGCTTTCTTT.

This rearrangement joins TRBV27 to TRBJ1-1; D might be TRBD1 (6 bases). The CDR3 has 14 amino acids. Trimming pared 2 bases from V and 5 bases from J, leaving 12 bases between. Germline values: CDR1 MNHEY, CDR2 SMNVEV (reference sequence). CDR3: CASSLPGVKTEAFF. The CDR3 DNA is TGTGCCAGCAGTTTACCAGGGGTTAAGACTGAAGCTTTCTTT.

This sequence joins TRBV4-2 and TRBJ2-3, with no clear D. Per germline, CDR1 LGHNA and CDR2 YNFKEQ. CDR3 length equals 16 residues. Trimming pared 0 bases from V and 2 bases from J, leaving 12 bases between. The CDR3 sequence is CASSQEENYDTDTQYF. The CDR3 DNA sequence: TGTGCCAGCAGCCAAGAAGAGAACTACGACACAGATACGCAGTATTTT.

The rearrangement joins TRBV20-1 to TRBJ2-7; D is uncertain. CDR3 length: 14 amino acids. Per germline, CDR1 DFQATT and CDR2 SNEGSKA (reference sequence). Trimming cost V 3 bases and J 2 bases, with 14 bases left between them. The CDR3 DNA sequence: TGCAGTGCTAGTCAAAGCCAAAATACCTACGAGCAGTACTTC. Its protein is CSASQSQNTYEQYF.

This clonotype was counted only a few times. The rearrangement joins TRBV12-3 or TRBV12-4 to TRBJ2-3; D possibly matches TRBD1 or TRBD2 (6 bases each). V lost 2 bases and J lost 0, with 18 bases in between. This CDR3 has 18 amino acids. CDR3 sequence: CASSLRVGGGRSTDTQYF. The DNA for the CDR3 is TGTGCCAGCAGTTTAAGAGTAGGAGGGGGGCGTAGCACAGATACGCAGTATTTT.

This clonotype was counted a few times. The chain couples TRBV29-1 to TRBJ2-7; D gene uncertain. Germline V gene lookup returns CDR1 SQVTM and CDR2 ANQGSEA. The CDR3 runs to 13 residues. Trimming took 0 bases from V and 3 from J, leaving 9 bases between them. CDR3 bases: TGCAGCGTTGAAGATCTCCAAGACTACGAGCAGTACTTC. It yields the protein CSVEDLQDYEQYF.

There are a few counts of this clonotype. The chain employs TRBV12-3 or TRBV12-4 and TRBJ1-1; possible D gene TRBD1, 5 bases. Trimming took off 6 bases at V and 1 base at J, with 18 bases between the two ends. This CDR3 has 16 residues. The CDR3 loop reads CASSPYQGWENTEAFF. CDR3 nucleotide sequence: TGTGCCAGCAGCCCATATCAGGGTTGGGAGAACACTGAAGCTTTCTTT.